This entry lists 28 T cell receptor beta chains sequenced from one sample in a study of post-analysis software for immune sequencing data. Overall study findings and caveats: Controls had lower frequencies than patients of about 5 TRBV segments, which included TRBV5-6, TRBV5-1 and TRBV20-1.

Their antigens are not known. Libraries were made from TCR beta cDNA, and they carried unique molecular identifiers. Using its own MiXCR run on the PCR reads, TCRdb lists one record per CDR3 protein. The sample holds about 810,000 distinct CDR3 sequences; about 50% are singletons and the top ten take approximately 4.3%. Sequencing was carried out using blood. Receptors originate from a girl under 18 with multiple sclerosis.

This chain links TRBV12-5 with TRBJ2-5, with D maybe TRBD2 (6 bases). The germline CDR1 and CDR2 sequences are LGHNT and FRNRAP. V was cut by 6 bases and J by 3 bases, with 14 bases left in between. The CDR3 covers 14 residues. The CDR3 protein is CASGGLDSEETQYF. Written as DNA, the CDR3 is TGTGCTAGTGGGGGACTCGACAGTGAAGAGACCCAGTACTTC. Full variable domain (outside the CDR3, taken from reference TRBV12-5 and TRBJ2-5): DARVTQTPRHKVTEMGQEVTMRCQPILGHNTVFWYRQTMMQGLELLAYFRNRAPLDDSGMPKDRFSAEMPDATLATLKIQPSEPRDSAVYFCASGGLDSEETQYFGPGTRLLVL.

This clonotype has a handful of counts. The CDR3 region is CASSRRDRVIDTQYF. In nucleotides, the CDR3 is TGCGCCAGCAGTCGACGGGACAGGGTTATAGATACGCAGTATTTT. The J gene is TRBJ2-3, the V gene TRBV23-1; TRBD1 agrees at 9 bases. TRBV23-1 is an open reading frame whose function is uncertain. With V trimmed by 4 bases and J by 5 bases, 7 bases remained unmatched. CDR3 length: 15 amino acids.

V is TRBV6-2 or TRBV6-3 and J is TRBJ2-5; 8 bases agree with TRBD2. V lost 10 bases and J lost 4; bases outside the gene matches: 5. The length of the CDR3 is 12 residues. Germline values: CDR1 MNHEY, CDR2 SVGEGT. The CDR3 nucleotides are TGTGCCACCCAGAGCGGGGGAGAGACCCAGTACTTC. Encoded protein: CATQSGGETQYF.

CDR3 region: CSAAGGVGHEQYF. CDR3 bases: TGCAGTGCAGCAGGGGGCGTAGGCCACGAGCAGTACTTC. V and J are TRBV20-1 and TRBJ2-4; 8 bases map to TRBD1. The DNA end favors TRBJ2-7, so the J call may be wrong. The CDR3 is made up of 13 amino acids. Germline-derived CDR1 and CDR2 are DFQATT and SNEGSKA (reference sequence).

The DNA of the CDR3 is TGTGCCAGCAGCCAAGGGGGCTACCAAGAGACCCAGTACTTC. Translated: CASSQGGYQETQYF. The genes are TRBV4-2 and TRBJ2-5; possible D gene TRBD1, 5 bases. Germline V gives CDR1 LGHNA, CDR2 YNFKEQ. This CDR3 comprises 14 residues. V lost 1 base and J 0 bases, leaving 6 bases between the germline ends.

The V call is TRBV2, the J call TRBJ2-3; D is unresolved. The CDR3 loop spans 15 amino acids. Germline CDR1 reads SNHLY; CDR2 reads FYNNEI. Trimming shortened V by 5 bases and J by 6 bases, and 18 bases separated the two germline ends. For the CDR3, the DNA is TGTGCCAGCAGTCTCGGACCCTCGCCGACTGATACGCAGTATTTT. Its translation is CASSLGPSPTDTQYF.

This clonotype was observed once. The chain uses TRBV5-6 and TRBJ2-3; 16 bases fit TRBD2. V was clipped by 3 bases and J by 1 base; unmatched bases: 8. Germline V gene data show CDR1 as SGHDT and CDR2 as YYEEEE. CDR3 size: 19 residues. The CDR3, as DNA: TGTGCCAGCAGCTCGGGACTAGCGGGAGGGCCGTTGGGCACAGATACGCAGTATTTT. Translated: CASSSGLAGGPLGTDTQYF.

This sequence joins TRBV20-1 and TRBJ2-1; 8 bases agree with TRBD2. The CDR3 has 16 amino acids. CDR1 and CDR2 (germline): DFQATT, SNEGSKA (reference sequence). V was clipped by 2 bases and J by 4 bases; unmatched bases: 10. CDR3: CSARYRAGAWYNEQFF. As DNA, the CDR3 is TGCAGTGCTAGATACCGAGCGGGAGCGTGGTACAATGAGCAGTTCTTC.

The chain couples TRBV29-1 to TRBJ2-1; D perhaps matches TRBD2 (6 bases). CDR1 and CDR2 (germline): SQVTM, ANQGSEA. The germline V and J ends were trimmed by 3 bases and 14 bases, with 20 bases remaining between them. This CDR3 is 13 amino acids long. DNA for the CDR3: TGCAGCGTTGACCGACGGGAGTCGGTTTTAGAGTTCTTC. Protein sequence: CSVDRRESVLEFF.

The chain carries TRBV3-1 and TRBJ1-4; no clear D. The CDR3 is 15 residues long. The germline gives CDR1 LGHDT, CDR2 YNNKEL (reference sequence). Trimming cost V 0 bases and J 5 bases, with 10 bases left between them. DNA for the CDR3: TGTGCCAGCAGCCAAGATTCGGGCGCCAATGAAAAACTGTTTTTT. The encoded protein is CASSQDSGANEKLFF.

CDR3 in amino acids: CASSLGIRRAFF. DNA of the CDR3: TGTGCCAGCAGTTTAGGTATCAGGAGGGCTTTCTTT. The J gene is TRBJ1-1, the V gene TRBV12-3 or TRBV12-4; D is ambiguous. The germline V and J ends were trimmed by 1 base and 11 bases, with 11 bases remaining between them. The CDR3 sequence is 12 residues long.

This clonotype has just one count. The genes are TRBV5-1 and TRBJ2-3; perhaps TRBD2 as D (5 bases). CDR3 length: 14 residues. Trimming removed 3 bases at V and 1 base at J, with 9 bases between. The germline V gene has CDR1 SGHRS and CDR2 YFSETQ. The chain's CDR3 is CASSSREGTDTQYF. Here the CDR3 DNA reads TGCGCCAGCAGCTCGAGGGAAGGCACAGATACGCAGTATTTT.

This clonotype was counted only a few times. This chain joins TRBV20-1 and TRBJ2-3, with 9 nucleotides matching TRBD2. CDR3 length: 15 amino acids. Germline CDR1 reads DFQATT; CDR2 reads SNEGSKA (reference sequence). V trimming: 3 bases; J trimming: 5 bases; junction bases outside the gene matches: 9. CDR3 coding DNA: TGCAGTGCTAGCGGCGCGGGGGGGCTTGGAGATACGCAGTATTTT. This sequence encodes CSASGAGGLGDTQYF.

This clonotype was counted only a few times. This chain connects TRBV29-1 to TRBJ1-2, with D tentatively TRBD1 (5 bases). CDR3 length equals 13 residues. Between the trimmed V and J ends, which lost 1 base and 2 bases, there was a span of 8 bases. Germline V CDR1 and CDR2: SQVTM, ANQGSEA. The CDR3 coding sequence is TGCAGCGTTGAAGTCGGGGCAAACTATGGCTACACCTTC. Translation: CSVEVGANYGYTF.

This clonotype turned up a few times. The V and J genes are TRBV10-3 and TRBJ2-3, with 7 nucleotides matching TRBD1. Germline CDR1 and CDR2: ENHRY and SYGVKD. The CDR3 extends over 13 amino acids. Unmatched junction bases numbered 2, after V lost 6 bases and J lost 2 bases. CDR3 nucleotide sequence: TGTGCCATCAGGGGGACAGCCACAGATACGCAGTATTTT. Its protein is CAIRGTATDTQYF.

This clonotype was seen more than once but under ten times. DNA of the CDR3: TGTGCCAGCAGCTTGGGGGGGATGGGTTCCTACAATGAGCAGTTCTTC. Amino acid sequence: CASSLGGMGSYNEQFF. V usage is TRBV7-6 and J usage is TRBJ2-1, with 7 bases aligning to TRBD2. The CDR3 extends over 16 amino acids. The germline V gene encodes CDR1 SGHVS and CDR2 FNYEAQ. J lost 1 base, V lost 3 bases, and 6 bases had no gene match.

CDR3 coding DNA: TGTGCCAGCAGCTTAGAACCTTTTGGGGGCTACACCTTC. This codes for CASSLEPFGGYTF. The V and J genes are TRBV7-9 and TRBJ1-2; D is uncertain. This CDR3 has 13 amino acids. The V gene lost 1 base and the J gene lost 8 bases, with 11 bases spanning the gap. Germline V CDR1 and CDR2: SEHNR, FQNEAQ (reference sequence).

This rearrangement joins TRBV9 to TRBJ1-2; D is ambiguous. The germline V gene has CDR1 SGDLS and CDR2 YYNGEE. V dropped 1 base and J dropped 4 bases, with 8 bases sitting between them. This CDR3 contains 13 residues. The DNA for the CDR3 is TGTGCCAGCAGCGTAATGGAATCCTATGGCTACACCTTC. This encodes CASSVMESYGYTF. The full variable domain, its missing parts supplied by reference TRBV9 and TRBJ1-2, is DSGVTQTPKHLITATGQRVTLRCSPRSGDLSVYWYQQSLDQGLQFLIQYYNGEERAKGNILERFSAQQFPDLHSELNLSSLELGDSALYFCASSVMESYGYTFGSGTRLTVV.

The chain employs TRBV4-1 and TRBJ2-5, with a weak D call TRBD1 (5 bases). The germline V and J ends were trimmed by 1 base and 11 bases, with 20 bases remaining between them. Germline CDR1 and CDR2: MGHRA and YSYEKL. CDR3 size: 15 residues. CDR3 sequence reads: CASSQVGVGIYGQYF. Here the CDR3 DNA reads TGCGCCAGCAGCCAAGTAGGGGTGGGGATCTACGGGCAGTACTTC.

This clonotype was seen more than once but under ten times. The V and J genes are TRBV20-1 and TRBJ2-1; TRBD2 matches at 10 bases. The V and J ends lost 3 bases and 6 bases, in that order; junction bases with no gene match: 5. This CDR3 has 14 amino acids. Germline values: CDR1 DFQATT, CDR2 SNEGSKA (reference sequence). In nucleotides, the CDR3 is TGCAGTGCTAGGGCAATAGCGGGGGGCAATGAGCAGTTCTTC. This gives the protein CSARAIAGGNEQFF.

This clonotype was seen more than once but under ten times. This rearrangement joins TRBV7-3 to TRBJ1-1; possibly TRBD1 for D (6 bases). The germline gives CDR1 SGHTA, CDR2 FQGTGA. V lost 0 bases and J 0 bases, leaving 11 bases between the germline ends. The CDR3 has 16 amino acids. CDR3 amino acids: CASSLTPGDLNTEAFF. CDR3 bases: TGTGCCAGCAGCTTAACGCCAGGGGATCTGAACACTGAAGCTTTCTTT.

The chain has TRBV5-1 and TRBJ2-4, with 9 bases identical to TRBD1. The J call could be wrong; TRBJ2-7 is a better fit for the DNA end. Germline CDR1 and CDR2: SGHRS and YFSETQ. This CDR3 has 16 amino acids. The CDR3 DNA follows: TGCGCCAGCAGCTTGGCCCCGGGACAGGGTAACTACGAGCAGTACTTC. It codes for CASSLAPGQGNYEQYF.

V and J are TRBV3-1 and TRBJ2-5, with 7 nucleotides matching TRBD2. V shed 11 bases, J shed 1 base, and the junction held 7 bases outside the gene matches. The CDR3 runs to 13 residues. Germline V gene data show CDR1 as LGHDT and CDR2 as YNNKEL (reference sequence). The CDR3 DNA sequence: TGTGCCTGCGGTGGGGGGGGCCAAGAGACCCAGTACTTC. Translated, it gives CACGGGGQETQYF.

The chain couples TRBV20-1 to TRBJ1-6; perhaps TRBD1 as D (6 bases). The CDR3 has 13 residues. The V end lost 2 bases, the J end lost 7 bases, and 9 bases lay between the germline ends. Per germline, CDR1 DFQATT and CDR2 SNEGSKA (reference sequence). The DNA for the CDR3 is TGCAGTGCTAGACTAGGACAGAATTCACCCCTCCACTTT. Its translation: CSARLGQNSPLHF.

This clonotype was found a few times. This sequence joins TRBV15 and TRBJ1-5, with 10 bases fitting TRBD1. With 2 bases clipped from V and 0 bases from J, the junction kept 7 bases outside the gene matches. From germline, CDR1 is LNHNV and CDR2 YYDKDF (reference sequence). The CDR3 runs to 18 residues. In nucleotides, the CDR3 is TGTGCCACCAGCAGAAGGGACAGGGGCCACTATAGCAATCAGCCCCAGCATTTT. It translates to CATSRRDRGHYSNQPQHF.

The gene calls are TRBV7-8 and TRBJ2-4; D unclear. Germline lookup yields CDR1 SGHVS and CDR2 FQNEAQ. This CDR3 has 14 amino acids. V was cut by 3 bases and J by 0 bases, with 6 bases left in between. As DNA, the CDR3 is TGTGCCAGCAGCTTCACGATAGCCAAAAACATTCAGTACTTC. Its protein is CASSFTIAKNIQYF.

The chain combines TRBV20-1 with TRBJ2-6; either TRBD1 or TRBD2 may fit D (5 bases each). This CDR3 has 14 amino acids. Trimming shortened V by 6 bases and J by 2 bases, and 11 bases separated the two germline ends. Germline V gene sequence: CDR1 DFQATT, CDR2 SNEGSKA (reference sequence). The CDR3 nucleotides are TGCAGTGCCAGGGACGTAGCTGGGGCCAACGTCCTGACTTTC. It specifies CSARDVAGANVLTF.

This clonotype was seen a few times. The chain recombines TRBV5-1 with TRBJ1-2; 10 bases match TRBD1. V shed 3 bases and J 6 bases; nucleotides not matched to a gene: 5. This CDR3 region has 14 residues. CDR1 and CDR2 (germline): SGHRS, YFSETQ. The CDR3 loop reads CASSWAGTGDGYTF. The CDR3 DNA sequence: TGCGCCAGCAGCTGGGCCGGGACAGGGGATGGCTACACCTTC.